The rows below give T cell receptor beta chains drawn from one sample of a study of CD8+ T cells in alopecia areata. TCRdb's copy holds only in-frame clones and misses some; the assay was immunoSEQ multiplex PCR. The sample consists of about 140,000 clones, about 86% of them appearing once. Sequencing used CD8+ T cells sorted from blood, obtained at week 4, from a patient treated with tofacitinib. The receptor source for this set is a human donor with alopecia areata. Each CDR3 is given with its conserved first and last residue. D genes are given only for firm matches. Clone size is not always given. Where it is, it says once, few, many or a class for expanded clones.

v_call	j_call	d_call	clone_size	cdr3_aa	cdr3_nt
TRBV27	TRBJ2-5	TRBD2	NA	CASSSPGLAGVKETQYF	TGTGCCAGCAGTTCCCCGGGACTAGCGGGTGTCAAAGAGACCCAGTACTTC
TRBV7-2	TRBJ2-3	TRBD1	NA	CASSFDRGPTDTQYF	TGTGCCAGCAGCTTCGACAGGGGCCCCACAGATACGCAGTATTTT
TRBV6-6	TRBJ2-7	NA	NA	CASSYAGRMNYEQYF	TGTGCCAGCAGTTACGCAGGCAGAATGAACTACGAGCAGTACTTC
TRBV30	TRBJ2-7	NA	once	CAWSVVNSYEQYF	TGTGCCTGGAGTGTAGTTAACAGCTACGAGCAGTACTTC
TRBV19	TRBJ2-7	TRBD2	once	CASSMVAGDYEQYF	TGTGCCAGTAGTATGGTAGCGGGAGACTACGAGCAGTACTTC
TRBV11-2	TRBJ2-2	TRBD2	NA	CASNRRGLGGELFF	TGTGCCAGCAACCGGCGGGGGTTGGGCGGGGAGCTGTTTTTT
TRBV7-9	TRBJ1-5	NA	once	CASSLVTDEQGQPQHF	TGTGCCAGCAGCTTAGTGACAGATGAACAGGGTCAGCCCCAGCATTTT
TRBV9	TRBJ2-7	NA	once	CASSVDGSPYEQYF	TGTGCCAGCAGCGTAGATGGGTCCCCCTACGAGCAGTACTTC
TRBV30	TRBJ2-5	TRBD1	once	CAWRGTGGWETQYF	TGTGCCTGGAGAGGGACAGGGGGCTGGGAGACCCAGTACTTC
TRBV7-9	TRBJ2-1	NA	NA	CASSSRDLEFF	TGTGCCAGCAGCTCCCGGGACCTCGAGTTCTTC
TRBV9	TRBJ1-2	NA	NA	CASSDSAGTPNYGYTF	TGTGCCAGCAGTGATTCCGCCGGGACACCGAACTATGGCTACACCTTC